This TCR beta chain was sequenced for a study of CD8 T cells in Susac syndrome. The CDR3 is 15 amino acids. V shed 5 bases and J 6 bases; nucleotides not matched to a gene: 10. The germline V gene has CDR1 MNHNY and CDR2 SVGAGI (reference sequence). RNA in amounts of roughly 0.5 to 1 ug was reverse transcribed with random hexamers. Amplification of TCR beta CDR3 used immunoSEQ multiplex PCR across 54 Vbeta and 13 Jbeta. TCRdb called the immunoSEQ multiplex PCR reads again in MiXCR, with one record for every CDR3 protein. The repertoire holds about 400,000 distinct CDR3 sequences, with 75% to 90% as singletons. General observations from the study: By the study's own acknowledgment, its TCR sequencing and HLA analysis included relatively few individuals.

Sequencing of TCR beta was carried out in blood CD8+ and CD4+ T cells. Negative isolation yielded the CD8+ and CD4+ T cells, while FACS enriched the TEMRA cells. Regarding this clonotype: What it binds is unknown.

This clonotype was obtained from a human donor with multiple sclerosis. The chain uses TRBV6-6 and TRBJ1-2; 9 bases align to TRBD1. Input material: CD8+ T cells from PBMCs. CDR3 nucleotides: TGTGCCAGCAGTACGGGGACAGGGTGGATCGATGGCTACACCTTC. This codes for CASSTGTGWIDGYTF.